The source of this T cell receptor (beta chain) is a study of T-cell reconstitution after alpha-beta-depleted transplantation in children. This clonotype came up many times. This CDR3 has 13 residues. V shed 5 bases and J shed 0 bases, with 5 bases lying between them. In germline, CDR1 is SGHAT, CDR2 FQNNGV. Unique molecular identifiers tagged the TCRbeta library. TCRdb re-called the PCR reads through MiXCR, storing one row per CDR3 protein. The table has 500,000 to 600,000 distinct CDR3 sequences, approximately 16% seen once. This TCR was recovered from a human donor who donated a stem cell graft to a child with acute lymphoblastic leukemia. The sample consisted of PBMCs from the stem cell graft donor, taken from the stem cell graft. The gene calls are TRBV11-2 and TRBJ2-4; D unclear. CDR3 protein: CASSGLAKNIQYF. DNA of the CDR3: TGTGCCAGCAGCGGTCTAGCCAAAAACATTCAGTACTTC.